Included here is one TCR beta chain sequence, with context. The record originates from a study of blood T cell repertoires in COVID-19. On the study more broadly: Samples representing acute and convalescent COVID-19 were sourced from the United States, Italy and Spain. PBMCs, B-cell-depleted T cells, or T cells were the source of the cDNA or gDNA that made up the material.

Sequencing was performed with immunoSEQ multiplex PCR; in TCRdb, only in-frame clones are kept and a portion is missing. In the table there are 150,000 to 200,000 clones, roughly four fifths of which are singletons. With 3 bases clipped from V and 2 bases from J, the junction kept 4 bases outside the gene matches. Germline V gene lookup returns CDR1 SGHRS and CDR2 YFSETQ. This CDR3 has 15 amino acids. This TCR was sampled from a woman aged 80 or over with COVID-19, enrolled during active disease. The sequenced material came from peripheral blood. V gene TRBV5-1 combines with J gene TRBJ2-3; TRBD2 agrees at 9 bases. DNA of the CDR3: TGCGCCAGCAGCTCAACTAGCGGGTACACAGATACGCAGTATTTT. Amino acids: CASSSTSGYTDTQYF.